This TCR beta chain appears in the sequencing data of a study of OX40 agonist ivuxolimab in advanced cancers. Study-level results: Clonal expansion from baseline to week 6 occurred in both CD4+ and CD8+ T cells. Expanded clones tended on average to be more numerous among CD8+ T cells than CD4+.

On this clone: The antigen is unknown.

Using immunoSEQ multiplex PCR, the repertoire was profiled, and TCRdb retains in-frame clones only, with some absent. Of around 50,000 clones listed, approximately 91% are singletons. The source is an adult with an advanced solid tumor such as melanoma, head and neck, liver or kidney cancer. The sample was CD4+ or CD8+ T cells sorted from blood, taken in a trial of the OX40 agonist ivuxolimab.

The CDR3: CASSVGPGYGNTIYF. Written as DNA, the CDR3 is TGTGCCAGCAGCGTAGGGCCGGGCTATGGAAACACCATATATTTT. This chain links TRBV9 with TRBJ1-3; D gene uncertain. The ends were cut back, 0 bases at V and 3 bases at J, with 10 bases in the middle. This CDR3 spans 15 amino acids. Germline V gene sequence: CDR1 SGDLS, CDR2 YYNGEE.